A selection of T cell receptor beta chains follows, all from one sample in a study of beta chain features in type 1 diabetes. The table came from immunoSEQ multiplex PCR; TCRdb's copy has only in-frame clones and leaves some out. The data hold about 650,000 clones, with around 12% observed a single time. Sequenced: naive CD4+ T cells from blood. The receptors derive from a man between 25 and 39 years old with type 1 diabetes. Each CDR3 is given with its conserved first and last residue. Each record gives: V gene, D gene, clone size, J gene, CDR3 protein, CDR3 DNA. D genes are given only for firm matches. Clone size is stated in some rows and not others, as once, few, many or a class when expanded.

V: TRBV30
D: -
size: -
J: TRBJ2-1
CDR3: CAWSGLMLNEQFF
DNA: TGTGCCTGGAGTGGACTGATGCTGAATGAGCAGTTCTTC

V: TRBV29-1
D: -
size: -
J: TRBJ1-5
CDR3: CSVGEQGAPHQPQHF
DNA: TGCAGCGTTGGTGAACAGGGTGCCCCTCATCAGCCCCAGCATTTT

V: TRBV4-1
D: -
size: few
J: TRBJ1-1
CDR3: CASTLRWGRAEAFF
DNA: TGCGCCAGCACCCTTCGTTGGGGGCGAGCTGAAGCTTTCTTT

V: TRBV29-1
D: TRBD1
size: few
J: TRBJ2-6
CDR3: CSVTGSGANVLTF
DNA: TGCAGCGTGACAGGGTCTGGGGCCAACGTCCTGACTTTC

V: TRBV20-1
D: -
size: -
J: TRBJ1-2
CDR3: CSAREDAGYTF
DNA: TGCAGTGCTAGAGAGGATGCGGGCTACACCTTC

V: TRBV7-2
D: -
size: few
J: TRBJ2-1
CDR3: CASSSIRFDNEQFF
DNA: TGTGCCAGCAGCTCGATCAGGTTTGACAATGAGCAGTTCTTC

V: TRBV29-1
D: -
size: few
J: TRBJ1-3
CDR3: CSVSLSMGDTIYF
DNA: TGCAGCGTCTCCCTCTCCATGGGGGACACCATATATTTT

V: TRBV30
D: -
size: -
J: TRBJ2-3
CDR3: CAWSSTGYTDTQYF
DNA: TGTGCCTGGAGTTCCACCGGTTACACAGATACGCAGTATTTT

V: TRBV7-2
D: -
size: -
J: TRBJ2-7
CDR3: CASSPRTEFYEQYF
DNA: TGTGCCAGCAGCCCTCGGACTGAGTTTTACGAGCAGTACTTC

V: TRBV5-1
D: TRBD1
size: few
J: TRBJ1-1
CDR3: CASSRNSRDRVNTEAFF
DNA: TGCGCCAGCAGTCGCAACTCCCGGGACAGGGTAAACACTGAAGCTTTCTTT

V: TRBV19
D: -
size: -
J: TRBJ1-1
CDR3: CASSIQRWNTEAFF
DNA: TGTGCCAGTAGTATACAGAGATGGAACACTGAAGCTTTCTTT

V: TRBV18
D: -
size: -
J: TRBJ2-7
CDR3: CASSPGLRTVSEQYF
DNA: TGTGCCAGCTCACCGGGCCTTAGAACCGTCAGCGAGCAGTACTTC

V: TRBV4-2
D: -
size: few
J: TRBJ2-3
CDR3: CASSLRSGTAGGTDTQYF
DNA: TGTGCCAGCAGCCTCCGATCCGGGACCGCCGGAGGGACAGATACGCAGTATTTT

V: TRBV29-1
D: -
size: few
J: TRBJ2-3
CDR3: CSVGSPGGSTDTQYF
DNA: TGCAGCGTTGGGTCCCCTGGGGGGAGCACAGATACGCAGTATTTT

V: TRBV6-6
D: -
size: few
J: TRBJ1-2
CDR3: CASSRIPGYTF
DNA: TGTGCCAGCAGTCGTATTCCTGGCTACACCTTC

V: TRBV7-2
D: -
size: many
J: TRBJ2-5
CDR3: CASSPGKRETQYF
DNA: TGTGCCAGCAGCCCAGGGAAGCGGGAGACCCAGTACTTC

V: TRBV6-5
D: TRBD1
size: few
J: TRBJ2-5
CDR3: CASRLDRGSEGQYF
DNA: TGTGCCAGCAGACTGGACAGGGGGAGTGAGGGCCAGTACTTC

V: TRBV23-1
D: -
size: -
J: TRBJ1-4
CDR3: CASSQSVGGGAREKLFF
DNA: TGCGCCAGCAGTCAATCTGTGGGCGGGGGCGCCCGTGAAAAACTGTTTTTT